This T cell receptor beta chain was recovered during a study of T cell changes during pregnancy in multiple sclerosis. TCRdb's table, derived via immunoSEQ multiplex PCR, lists solely in-frame clones and lacks some. The table shows about 75,000 clones, with roughly 94% occurring only once. The CDR3 has 16 amino acids. The germline gives CDR1 MNHEY, CDR2 SMNVEV (reference sequence). Trimming removed 6 bases from V and 6 bases from J; junction bases left unmatched: 13. The rearrangement links TRBV27 to TRBJ2-1, with 8 positions matching TRBD2. The sample was CD4+ T cells from peripheral blood mononuclear cells, taken after pregnancy. The TCR sequence derives from a female donor with multiple sclerosis, enrolled in a pregnancy study. The DNA of the CDR3 is TGTGCCAGCAGACCCCTCGGAGCGGGAGTCCCCAATGAGCAGTTCTTC. Amino acids: CASRPLGAGVPNEQFF.